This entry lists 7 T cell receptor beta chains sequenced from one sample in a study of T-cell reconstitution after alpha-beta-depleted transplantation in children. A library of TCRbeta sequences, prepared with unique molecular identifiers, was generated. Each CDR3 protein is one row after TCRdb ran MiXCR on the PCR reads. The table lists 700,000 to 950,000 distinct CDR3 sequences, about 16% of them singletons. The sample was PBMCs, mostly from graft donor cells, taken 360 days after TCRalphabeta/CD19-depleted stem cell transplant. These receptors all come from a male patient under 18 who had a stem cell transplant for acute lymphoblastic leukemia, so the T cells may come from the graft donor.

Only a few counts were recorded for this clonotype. Written as DNA, the CDR3 is TGTGCCAGCAGTGAAACAGGGACTTATGGCTACACCTTC. Its translation: CASSETGTYGYTF. The rearrangement joins TRBV25-1 to TRBJ1-2; possible D gene TRBD1, 6 bases. Trimming took off 2 bases at V and 5 bases at J, with 9 bases between the two ends. Germline V gene sequence: CDR1 MGHDK, CDR2 SYGVNS. The CDR3 spans 13 residues.

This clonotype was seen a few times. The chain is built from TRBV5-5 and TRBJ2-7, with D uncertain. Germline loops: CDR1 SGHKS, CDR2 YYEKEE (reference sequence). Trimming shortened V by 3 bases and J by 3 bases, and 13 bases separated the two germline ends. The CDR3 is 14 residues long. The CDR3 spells CASSSRAVNYEQYF. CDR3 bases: TGTGCCAGCAGCTCCCGGGCAGTGAACTACGAGCAGTACTTC.

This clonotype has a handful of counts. The CDR3 loop is CASRNLAGTAYNEQFF. As DNA, the CDR3 is TGTGCCAGCAGAAACCTCGCCGGGACAGCCTACAATGAGCAGTTCTTC. This chain uses TRBV2 with TRBJ2-1, with TRBD1 matching over 7 bases. The CDR3 spans 16 residues. CDR1 is SNHLY, CDR2 FYNNEI, per germline. V shed 6 bases, J shed 2 bases, and the junction held 10 bases outside the gene matches.

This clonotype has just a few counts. The CDR3 loop reads CSARDSPLNNSPLHF. In DNA form, the CDR3 reads TGCAGTGCTAGAGACAGCCCGCTTAATAATTCACCCCTCCACTTT. The genes are TRBV20-1 and TRBJ1-6, with D unresolved. With 0 bases removed from V and 5 bases from J, the gap between germline ends came to 11 bases. Germline V lookup: CDR1 DFQATT, CDR2 SNEGSKA (reference sequence). This CDR3 spans 15 amino acids.

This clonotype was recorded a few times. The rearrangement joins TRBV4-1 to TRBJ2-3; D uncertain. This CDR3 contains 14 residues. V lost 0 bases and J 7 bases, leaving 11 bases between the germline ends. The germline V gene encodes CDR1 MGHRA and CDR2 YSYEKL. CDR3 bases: TGCGCCAGCAGCCAAGATTCTGCGTATAATACGCAGTATTTT. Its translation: CASSQDSAYNTQYF.

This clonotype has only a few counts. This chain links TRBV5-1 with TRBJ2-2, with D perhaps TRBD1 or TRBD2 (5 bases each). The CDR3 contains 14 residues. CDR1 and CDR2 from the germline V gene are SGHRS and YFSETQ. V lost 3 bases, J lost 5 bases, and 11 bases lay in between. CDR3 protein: CASSWDLKTGELFF. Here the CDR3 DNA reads TGCGCCAGCAGCTGGGACCTAAAGACCGGGGAGCTGTTTTTT.

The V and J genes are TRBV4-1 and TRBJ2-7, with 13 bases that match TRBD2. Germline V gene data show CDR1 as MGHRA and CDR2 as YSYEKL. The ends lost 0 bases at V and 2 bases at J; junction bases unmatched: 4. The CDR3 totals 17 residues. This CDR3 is CASSQERTSGRAYEQYF. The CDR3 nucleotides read TGCGCCAGCAGCCAAGAGAGAACTAGCGGGAGGGCCTACGAGCAGTACTTC.